The source of this T cell receptor beta chain is a study of T-cell memory formation after mild COVID-19. Each CDR3 protein gets one entry after TCRdb re-called the 5' RACE reads with MiXCR. The table includes more than 350,000 distinct CDR3 sequences, about a sixth detected once. Looked up from germline, CDR1 is MNHEY and CDR2 is SMNVEV (reference sequence). With 3 bases removed from V and 2 bases from J, the gap between germline ends came to 11 bases. This CDR3 contains 14 residues. This sequence joins TRBV27 and TRBJ2-7, with D possibly TRBD1 on 5 matching bases. The source is a man between 18 and 29 years old who had mild COVID-19 (a few samples of this study predate the infection). Cell type and time point are not known. The sequencing input was PBMCs or a T cell subset sorted from them (not recorded which). CDR3: CASSFGADTYEQYF. The CDR3 DNA reads TGTGCCAGCAGTTTTGGGGCAGACACCTACGAGCAGTACTTC.